The entry below describes one T cell receptor (beta chain). What it binds is unknown. Unfractionated whole blood was the source from which total RNA was extracted. Individual cDNA molecules in this library carried unique molecular identifiers. Authors' processing steps: There were a median of approximately 96,000 TCRs per sample, with a range from roughly 23,224 to 750,000. TCRdb independently ran MiXCR on the 5' RACE reads; one entry per CDR3 protein. None of the V and J calls come from the authors' own analysis; TCRdb made them. Counted here are 81,000 or so distinct CDR3 sequences, approximately 7.7% occurring once; the ten biggest clones make up around 2%. The CDR3 extends over 16 amino acids. J was trimmed by 9 bases and V by 0 bases; bases with no gene match: 10. From germline, CDR1 is SGHDT and CDR2 YYEEEE. The sample belongs to a study of human T cells and chemical hapten exposure. At the level of the study: There were per-sample TCR yield variations, arising mainly from small pooled library volume differences. Study-level findings and limits: Those TCRs sitting above 1 in 1000 frequency stayed the same with DPC sensitization.

The V and J genes are TRBV5-6 and TRBJ2-5; 11 nucleotides line up with TRBD2. The origin of this receptor is a male donor in good health. CDR3 nucleotide sequence: TGTGCCAGCAGCTTGGCCCCTAGCGGGAGGCCCGGGGCCCAGTACTTC. It encodes CASSLAPSGRPGAQYF.